The 20 T cell receptor beta chains in this list originate from one sample, sequenced in a study of PD-1 blockade in classical Hodgkin lymphoma. No patient escaped relapse after autologous stem cell transplantation, and brentuximab vedotin exposure varied. It was by magnetic negative selection that CD4+ T cells were purified from thawed PBMCs. Clones were read by immunoSEQ multiplex PCR, and TCRdb kept only the in-frame ones, dropping some. Here the sample spans about 12,000 clones, approximately 79% being singletons. This specimen consisted of CD4+ T cells from blood, obtained at baseline. The receptor set was obtained from a human donor with classical Hodgkin lymphoma.

The CDR3 DNA follows: TGTGCCAGCAGCTACGACAGGGCCGAGGGGCAGTACTTC. Translating it yields CASSYDRAEGQYF. The chain links TRBV7-2 to TRBJ2-7, with 7 positions matching TRBD1. Germline CDR1 SGHTA, CDR2 FQGNSA. The CDR3 spans 13 residues. V lost 4 bases, J lost 9 bases, and 9 bases stayed unmatched.

This clone occurred a few times. V usage is TRBV7-9 and J usage is TRBJ2-1; 7 bases agree with TRBD1. The CDR3 contains 15 residues. Trimming removed 4 bases from V and 2 bases from J; junction bases left unmatched: 5. Germline V lookup: CDR1 SEHNR, CDR2 FQNEAQ (reference sequence). CDR3 in DNA: TGTGCCAGCAGCTCAACAGGGGCCGCCTACAATGAGCAGTTCTTC. Its translation: CASSSTGAAYNEQFF.

The chain carries TRBV11-1 and TRBJ2-7; the D gene is possibly TRBD1 (6 bases). CDR1 and CDR2 (germline): SGHAT, FQDESV (reference sequence). Trimming took 5 bases from V and 2 from J, leaving 10 bases between them. The CDR3 is made up of 13 amino acids. The CDR3 nucleotides are TGTGCCAGCAGCCAAAACAGGGCCTACGAGCAGTACTTC. Encoded protein: CASSQNRAYEQYF.

V and J are TRBV19 and TRBJ1-5, with 8 bases aligning to TRBD1. Germline CDR1 is LNHDA and CDR2 is SQIVND (reference sequence). After removal of 6 bases from V and 7 bases from J, the junction contained 11 bases not matched to a gene. CDR3 length: 15 residues. CDR3 loop: CASRPAGTGSQPQHF. The CDR3 nucleotides read TGTGCCAGTAGGCCCGCCGGGACAGGTTCCCAGCCCCAGCATTTT.

This clone came up a few times. The chain recombines TRBV7-9 with TRBJ1-2; D ambiguous. The CDR3 length is 13 residues. The germline V gene encodes CDR1 SEHNR and CDR2 FQNEAQ (reference sequence). Trimming removed 3 bases at V and 2 bases at J, with 7 bases between. CDR3 nucleotides: TGTGCCAGCAGCTTGGGAGGGAACTATGGCTACACCTTC. Protein product: CASSLGGNYGYTF.

The V gene is TRBV18, the J gene TRBJ1-1, with TRBD1 identical over 9 bases. The CDR3 totals 16 residues. After removal of 6 bases from V and 2 bases from J, the junction contained 10 bases not matched to a gene. Germline CDR1 and CDR2: KGHSH and LQKENI. In DNA, the CDR3 is TGTGCCAGCTCCCAAAACGGACAGGGGACCAACACTGAAGCTTTCTTT. Translation gives CASSQNGQGTNTEAFF.

The CDR3 region is CANSGQGGVYGYTF. The CDR3 DNA is TGCGCCAACAGTGGACAGGGTGGTGTCTATGGCTACACCTTC. The chain combines TRBV5-1 with TRBJ1-2, with 8 bases that match TRBD1. Germline V gives CDR1 SGHRS, CDR2 YFSETQ. Trimming took 9 bases from V and 4 from J; bases not matched to a gene: 11. The CDR3 totals 14 residues.

The chain joins TRBV7-2 to TRBJ1-6, with D maybe TRBD1 (6 bases). The CDR3 runs to 15 residues. Trimming shortened V by 2 bases and J by 5 bases, and 10 bases separated the two germline ends. Germline-derived CDR1 and CDR2 are SGHTA and FQGNSA. The CDR3 loop reads CASSLWDIDNSPLHF. CDR3 coding DNA: TGTGCCAGCAGCTTATGGGACATAGATAATTCACCCCTCCACTTT. Combining the CDR3 with reference TRBV7-2 and TRBJ1-6 gives the whole variable domain GAGVSQSPSNKVTEKGKDVELRCDPISGHTALYWYRQSLGQGLEFLIYFQGNSAPDKSGLPSDRFSAERTGGSVSTLTIQRTQQEDSAVYLCASSLWDIDNSPLHFGNGTRLTVT.

The chain combines TRBV7-6 with TRBJ1-1; maybe TRBD1 (5 bases). Deletions cut 2 bases from V and 3 bases from J, with 10 bases between. Per the germline V gene, CDR1 is SGHVS and CDR2 is FNYEAQ. This CDR3 comprises 14 residues. CDR3 DNA: TGTGCCAGCAGCTTATCTGGGGGAGACACTGAAGCTTTCTTT. This codes for CASSLSGGDTEAFF.

The chain employs TRBV19 and TRBJ1-1; D not certain. This CDR3 spans 13 amino acids. Germline CDR1 reads LNHDA; CDR2 reads SQIVND (reference sequence). Trimming shortened V by 5 bases and J by 3 bases, and 10 bases separated the two germline ends. The DNA for the CDR3 is TGTGCCAGTAGTGTTCGGGGTTACACTGAAGCTTTCTTT. It encodes CASSVRGYTEAFF.

The gene calls are TRBV23-1 and TRBJ1-5, with 7 bases fitting TRBD1. TRBV23-1 qualifies as an ORF whose function is uncertain. The CDR3 length is 17 residues. Trimming cost V 2 bases and J 3 bases; bases outside gene matches: 10. The CDR3 bases are TGCGCCAGCAGTCAAAAGGGACAGCAGCGATTCAATCAGCCCCAGCATTTT. Translation gives CASSQKGQQRFNQPQHF.

V and J are TRBV11-2 and TRBJ1-1; D is undetermined. The germline CDR1 and CDR2 sequences are SGHAT and FQNNGV. The V and J ends lost 2 bases and 1 base respectively, with 8 bases between them. The CDR3 has 14 amino acids. The CDR3 reads CASSLYSGNTEAFF. The CDR3 coding sequence is TGTGCCAGCAGCTTATATTCAGGGAACACTGAAGCTTTCTTT.

This clone was seen a single time. CDR3: CASSVVGVNQETQYF. Here the CDR3 DNA reads TGTGCCAGCAGCGTAGTTGGGGTAAACCAAGAGACCCAGTACTTC. The chain has TRBV9 and TRBJ2-5; D is undetermined. V was cut by 0 bases and J by 0 bases, with 9 bases left in between. The CDR3 is 15 amino acids. CDR1 and CDR2 from the germline V gene are SGDLS and YYNGEE.

This rearrangement joins TRBV6-1 to TRBJ2-3; 11 nucleotides align to TRBD1. V was pared by 2 bases and J by 6 bases, with 4 bases of the junction left unmatched. This CDR3 is 15 amino acids long. Germline CDR1 is MNHNS and CDR2 is SASEGT. The chain's CDR3 is CASSEWDRGSDTQYF. CDR3 coding DNA: TGTGCCAGCAGTGAATGGGACAGGGGGTCTGATACGCAGTATTTT.

This clone has only a few counts. This chain uses TRBV6-6 with TRBJ1-3; a possible D gene is TRBD1 (5 bases). The CDR3 is made up of 16 amino acids. Germline V CDR1 and CDR2: MNHNY, SVGAGI (reference sequence). V was pared by 2 bases and J by 2 bases, with 13 bases between. The CDR3 loop reads CASSYTGTKTGNTIYF. The CDR3 region has the DNA TGTGCCAGCAGTTACACTGGGACGAAAACTGGAAACACCATATATTTT.

The chain has TRBV4-3 and TRBJ1-2; unclear D gene. V shed 0 bases and J shed 0 bases, with 8 bases lying between them. The germline CDR1 and CDR2 sequences are LGHNA and YSLEER. The CDR3 runs to 15 residues. The CDR3 here is CASSQDDTTNYGYTF. The DNA for the CDR3 is TGCGCCAGCAGCCAAGATGACACTACTAACTATGGCTACACCTTC.

V and J are TRBV19 and TRBJ1-2, with D maybe TRBD1 (5 bases). This CDR3 is 13 amino acids long. V was pared by 5 bases and J by 5 bases, with 12 bases between. CDR1 is LNHDA and CDR2 is SQIVND in the germline V gene (reference sequence). The CDR3 region has the DNA TGTGCCAGTAGTGCGGGACTCTCGTATGGCTACACCTTC. Amino acids: CASSAGLSYGYTF.

The rearrangement links TRBV4-1 to TRBJ1-3; D not certain. Germline-derived CDR1 and CDR2 are MGHRA and YSYEKL. V was trimmed by 1 base and J by 0 bases, leaving 7 bases between them. The CDR3 contains 15 residues. For the CDR3, the DNA is TGCGCCAGCAGCCAAGGTGCGGTCTCTGGAAACACCATATATTTT. This codes for CASSQGAVSGNTIYF.

The gene calls are TRBV19 and TRBJ2-3; D remains ambiguous. Germline CDR1 and CDR2: LNHDA and SQIVND (reference sequence). The CDR3 length is 11 residues. Trimming removed 5 bases from V and 6 bases from J, with 6 bases in between. In DNA form, the CDR3 reads TGTGCCAGTAGTCGTCCGGATACGCAGTATTTT. Its protein product is CASSRPDTQYF.

The V and J genes are TRBV5-5 and TRBJ2-5; TRBD2 matches 7 bases. V lost 0 bases and J lost 6; bases outside the gene matches: 5. The CDR3 is made up of 14 amino acids. Germline V gives CDR1 SGHKS, CDR2 YYEKEE (reference sequence). The CDR3, as DNA: TGTGCCAGCAGCTTGGCCCGGGGGGTTAAGACCCAGTACTTC. Translating gives CASSLARGVKTQYF.